This TCR beta chain was captured in a study of CD8 T cells in ankylosing spondylitis. This clonotype was detected a few times. Trimming took 0 bases from V and 0 from J, leaving 9 bases between them. The CDR3 totals 16 residues. In germline, CDR1 is MGHRA, CDR2 YSYEKL. TCRdb processed the 5' RACE reads anew with MiXCR; each CDR3 protein has one entry. Of a few hundred thousand distinct CDR3 sequences listed, about 20% are singletons. This chain joins TRBV4-1 and TRBJ2-1; D unclear. This TCR was recovered from a male donor with ankylosing spondylitis or in good health (not recorded which). The sequenced sample consisted of blood, either unsorted or a sorted T cell fraction (not recorded which). The DNA of the CDR3 is TGCGCCAGCAGCCAAGATCCGAGGAGCTCCTACAATGAGCAGTTCTTC. As protein: CASSQDPRSSYNEQFF.